The clone carrying this T cell receptor beta chain was detected only a few times. This specimen comes from a study of early T cells in non-severe SARS-CoV-2 infection. CDR1 SEHNR and CDR2 FQNEAQ come from the germline V gene (reference sequence). V was shortened by 1 base and J by 1 base, with 4 bases between the two germline ends. The CDR3 runs 14 residues. TCRdb used MiXCR to reprocess the 5' RACE reads, holding one entry per CDR3 protein. The sample has roughly 90,000 distinct CDR3 sequences; 14% to 15% are singletons. Sequencing was performed on whole blood. The clonotype was recovered from an adult who was a healthcare worker with PCR-confirmed SARS-CoV-2 infection or an uninfected control (not recorded which). The chain employs TRBV7-9 and TRBJ1-4; no clear D. In DNA form, the CDR3 reads TGTGCCAGCAGCTTAGTAGGAACTAATGAAAAACTGTTTTTT. It codes for CASSLVGTNEKLFF.